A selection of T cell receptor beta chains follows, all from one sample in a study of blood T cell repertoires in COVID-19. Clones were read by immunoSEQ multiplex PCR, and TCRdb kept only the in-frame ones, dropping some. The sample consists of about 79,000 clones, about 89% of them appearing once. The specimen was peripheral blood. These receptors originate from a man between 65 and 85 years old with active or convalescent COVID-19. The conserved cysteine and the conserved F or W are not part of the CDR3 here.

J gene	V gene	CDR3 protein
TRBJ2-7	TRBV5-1	ASSQGDTVSYEQY
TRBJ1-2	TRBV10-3	AIRSGTGKVLDGYT
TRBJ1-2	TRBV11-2	ASSLVMGQGVIQDGYT
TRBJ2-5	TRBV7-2	ASSFTGQETQY
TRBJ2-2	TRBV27	ASSWRAGELF
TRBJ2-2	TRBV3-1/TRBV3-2	ASALGRFGELF
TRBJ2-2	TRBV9	ASSVGLAGYGTGELF
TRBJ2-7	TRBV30	AWRATGGSYEQY
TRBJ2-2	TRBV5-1	ASSTGTGTLTGELF
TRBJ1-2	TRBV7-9	ASSSTPGQGNYGYT
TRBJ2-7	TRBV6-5	ASRGGTSNMYEQY
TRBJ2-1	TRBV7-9	ASSPNPGQLSSYNEQF
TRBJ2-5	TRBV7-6	ASSSLSPTSGRGETQY
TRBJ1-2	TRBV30	AWSVTGARGYT
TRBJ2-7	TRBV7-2	ASSRRASGATSYEQY
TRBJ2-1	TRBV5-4	ASSYYGLADNEQF
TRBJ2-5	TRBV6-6	ASRGGTSGSGETQY
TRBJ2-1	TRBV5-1	ASSLLGGTGANEQF
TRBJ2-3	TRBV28	ASSPPQAHTDTQY
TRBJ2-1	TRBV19	ASSWTGGVDEQF
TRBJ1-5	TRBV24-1	ATSDGSQIQPQH
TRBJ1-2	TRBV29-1	SVGGQGEGYGYT
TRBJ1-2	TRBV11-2	ASSLGGTGNGYT
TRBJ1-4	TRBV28	ASSSAGATNEKLF
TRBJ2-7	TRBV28	ASSVQTYEQY
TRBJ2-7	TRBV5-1	ASSLASGVDEQY
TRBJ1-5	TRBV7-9	ASSWDTSTGIPQH
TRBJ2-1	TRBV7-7	ASSLEAGPYNEQF
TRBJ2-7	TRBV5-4	ASSEQGYEQY
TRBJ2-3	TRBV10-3	AISESWTGGTDTQY
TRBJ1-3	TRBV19	ASRAILQSSGNTIY
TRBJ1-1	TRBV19	ASRETGRNTEAF
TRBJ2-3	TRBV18	ASSSGRGGDTQY
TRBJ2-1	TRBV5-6	ASSLAWDRYNEQF
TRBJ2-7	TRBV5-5	ASSLDAGGDEQY
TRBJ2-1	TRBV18	ASSSGQGTYNEQF
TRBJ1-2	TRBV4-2	ASSQDLTGNYGYT
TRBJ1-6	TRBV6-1	ASSEQGSIISPLH
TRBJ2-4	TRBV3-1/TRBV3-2	ASSQRENGIQY
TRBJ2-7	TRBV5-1	ASSLAPTGGYEQY
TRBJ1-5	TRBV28	ASSENQPQH